The T cell receptor (beta chain) described here comes from a study of blood T cell repertoires in COVID-19. Turning to the study itself: The United States, Italy and Spain supplied acute and convalescent COVID-19 samples.

The CDR3 contains 15 residues. From germline, CDR1 is MNHNS and CDR2 SASEGT. V was shortened by 2 bases and J by 4 bases, with 14 bases between the two germline ends. Some clones are missing from TCRdb's copy, which holds only in-frame ones; the method was immunoSEQ multiplex PCR. The table includes 150,000 to 200,000 clones, 80% to 90% detected once. The chain uses TRBV6-1 and TRBJ1-1; a possible D gene is TRBD1 (6 bases). The sequencing sample was made of peripheral blood. The clonotype was recovered from a man in his fifties or sixties with acute or convalescent COVID-19. CDR3 sequence (DNA): TGTGCCAGCAGTGAACGGCAGGGGTGGGCCACTGAAGCTTTCTTT. Translated, it gives CASSERQGWATEAFF.